One sample yielded the 3 T cell receptor beta chains listed below, sequenced in a study of PD-L1 blockade in urothelial cancer. Time point denoted: peripheral blood 6 weeks after treatment start. TCRdb keeps only in-frame clones here, not all; method: immunoSEQ multiplex PCR. This sample has about 120,000 clones; around 89% occur once, and the top ten carry more than 1.5%. The sample was PBMCs, taken around atezolizumab (anti-PD-L1) treatment. Receptors originate from a man in his sixties with urothelial cancer.

CDR3 residues: CASSLDLGTAYTF. CDR3 DNA: TGTGCCAGCAGCTTAGACCTAGGGACAGCCTACACCTTC. V is TRBV7-8 and J is TRBJ1-2, with 7 bases identical to TRBD1. V shed 1 base and J 10 bases; nucleotides not matched to a gene: 6. The CDR3 runs 13 residues. Germline CDR1 is SGHVS and CDR2 is FQNEAQ.

The J gene is TRBJ2-7, the V gene TRBV27, with 13 bases lining up with TRBD2. With V trimmed by 4 bases and J by 4 bases, 4 bases remained unmatched. The CDR3 consists of 15 residues. CDR1 and CDR2 (germline): MNHEY, SMNVEV (reference sequence). This CDR3 reads CASSYRLAGGYEQYF. The CDR3 nucleotides read TGTGCCAGCAGTTACCGACTAGCGGGAGGTTACGAGCAGTACTTC.

This clone was observed once. The chain links TRBV6-5 to TRBJ2-7; TRBD2 agrees at 9 bases. Germline V gene sequence: CDR1 MNHEY, CDR2 SVGAGI. Trimming at V came to 0 bases and at J to 4 bases, leaving 7 bases not matched to a gene. This CDR3 is 16 amino acids long. The CDR3 loop reads CASSYSGSSGKYEQYF. The CDR3 DNA is TGTGCCAGCAGTTACTCGGGGTCTAGCGGGAAGTACGAGCAGTACTTC.